This T cell receptor beta chain was profiled in a study of OX40 agonist ivuxolimab in advanced cancers. The CDR3 covers 18 residues. V trimming: 6 bases; J trimming: 6 bases; junction bases outside the gene matches: 17. Per the germline V gene, CDR1 is ENHRY and CDR2 is SYGVKD. Only in-frame clones appear in the TCRdb table, and some are missing; sequencing was by immunoSEQ multiplex PCR. This repertoire shows about 61,000 clones, 80% to 90% found once; its top ten account for roughly 1.8%. The source material was CD4+ or CD8+ T cells sorted from blood, sampled in a trial of the OX40 agonist ivuxolimab. This receptor was identified in an adult with an advanced solid tumor such as melanoma, head and neck, liver or kidney cancer. The rearrangement links TRBV10-3 to TRBJ2-1; 10 bases match TRBD2. The CDR3 coding sequence is TGTGCCATCAGAAGCCGGGGGGCTAGCGGGAGTTCTGGCAATGAGCAGTTCTTC. This codes for CAIRSRGASGSSGNEQFF.